These 15 T cell receptor beta chains were sequenced from one sample in a study of shared clonotypes between healthy human individuals. Sequencing was performed with immunoSEQ multiplex PCR; in TCRdb, only in-frame clones are kept and a portion is missing. Counted here are fewer than 850,000 clones, about two thirds occurring once; the ten biggest clones make up 1.8%. The sample consisted of memory CD4+ T cells sorted from blood. As to subset: CD45RA-negative fraction. The receptors originated from a woman between 25 and 40 years old in good health.

The J gene is TRBJ2-3, the V gene TRBV10-3, with D possibly matching TRBD2 (5 bases). The CDR3 sequence is 13 residues long. V lost 5 bases and J lost 0, with 6 bases in between. The germline gives CDR1 ENHRY, CDR2 SYGVKD. CDR3 DNA: TGTGCCATCAGTCGGGAAAGCACAGATACGCAGTATTTT. Translating gives CAISRESTDTQYF.

At least ten counts were recorded for this clone. The rearrangement joins TRBV2 to TRBJ2-7; D remains ambiguous. Germline V gene data show CDR1 as SNHLY and CDR2 as FYNNEI. The CDR3 sequence is 15 residues long. Trimming took 3 bases from V and 4 from J, leaving 16 bases between them. DNA for the CDR3: TGTGCCAGCAGTGATAGGGTGGGCGGAGCATACGAGCAGTACTTC. It yields the protein CASSDRVGGAYEQYF.

The chain combines TRBV11-3 with TRBJ2-7, with 14 bases lining up with TRBD2. CDR1 is SGHNT and CDR2 is YENEEA in the germline V gene. With 5 bases clipped from V and 6 bases from J, the junction kept 6 bases outside the gene matches. The CDR3 spans 15 residues. CDR3 in DNA: TGTGCCAGCAGCCCAAGGACTAGCGGGAGGTTCGAGCAGTACTTC. As protein: CASSPRTSGRFEQYF.

The chain combines TRBV5-1 with TRBJ2-3; D is perhaps TRBD1 (5 bases). The germline CDR1 and CDR2 sequences are SGHRS and YFSETQ. The CDR3 runs to 16 residues. Trimming shortened V by 0 bases and J by 0 bases, and 11 bases separated the two germline ends. The CDR3 here is CASSLETATSTDTQYF. DNA for the CDR3: TGCGCCAGCAGCTTGGAGACAGCCACTAGCACAGATACGCAGTATTTT.

The genes are TRBV15 and TRBJ1-4; D gene uncertain. The CDR3 extends over 16 amino acids. Trimming pared 0 bases from V and 7 bases from J, leaving 15 bases between. The germline V gene encodes CDR1 LNHNV and CDR2 YYDKDF (reference sequence). CDR3 coding DNA: TGTGCCACCAGCAGAGAAATCGCTACCGGAGCTGAAAAACTGTTTTTT. Translated, it gives CATSREIATGAEKLFF.

The chain couples TRBV18 to TRBJ1-1, with 9 bases identical to TRBD1. This CDR3 spans 14 amino acids. Unmatched junction bases numbered 6, after V lost 4 bases and J lost 6 bases. CDR1 KGHSH and CDR2 LQKENI come from the germline V gene. As DNA, the CDR3 is TGTGCCAGCTCACTTTCCGGGACAGGGCCTGAAGCTTTCTTT. This translates into CASSLSGTGPEAFF.

The chain has TRBV25-1 and TRBJ1-1, with D tentatively TRBD1 (5 bases). The V gene lost 8 bases and the J gene lost 1 base, with 17 bases spanning the gap. The CDR3 contains 15 residues. Germline V gene lookup returns CDR1 MGHDK and CDR2 SYGVNS. CDR3 amino acids: CASVRGHTGNTEAFF. CDR3 nucleotide sequence: TGTGCCAGCGTACGGGGTCACACAGGGAACACTGAAGCTTTCTTT.

The chain recombines TRBV15 with TRBJ2-1; 12 positions match TRBD2. Germline CDR1 and CDR2: LNHNV and YYDKDF (reference sequence). The CDR3 runs to 16 residues. Trimming took 3 bases from V and 7 from J; bases not matched to a gene: 7. This CDR3 reads CATSRTGLAGRNEQFF. In DNA form, the CDR3 reads TGTGCCACCAGCAGGACCGGACTAGCGGGAAGGAATGAGCAGTTCTTC.

The chain joins TRBV6-7 to TRBJ2-7; maybe TRBD2 (5 bases). TRBV6-7 falls under the ORF class, with uncertain function. The CDR3 is 16 residues long. Trimming cost V 0 bases and J 2 bases, with 14 bases left between them. The CDR3 DNA reads TGTGCCAGCAGTTACTCGATCCCAACTAGTGCCTACGAGCAGTACTTC. This gives the protein CASSYSIPTSAYEQYF.

This clone was observed many times. This chain links TRBV28 with TRBJ1-2, with 7 bases aligning to TRBD1. CDR3 size: 16 residues. The germline V gene encodes CDR1 MDHEN and CDR2 SYDVKM. V shed 2 bases, J shed 6 bases, and the junction held 12 bases outside the gene matches. The CDR3 DNA sequence: TGTGCCAGCAGTTTAGGCCCGGACAGGTTGGATAATGGCTACACCTTC. Protein sequence: CASSLGPDRLDNGYTF.

The chain links TRBV27 to TRBJ2-3, with 10 positions matching TRBD2. This CDR3 contains 15 residues. Looked up from germline, CDR1 is MNHEY and CDR2 is SMNVEV (reference sequence). Trimming at V came to 0 bases and at J to 6 bases, leaving 3 bases not matched to a gene. The CDR3 reads CASSLSSSGSDTQYF. The DNA of the CDR3 is TGTGCCAGCAGTTTATCATCTAGCGGGAGTGATACGCAGTATTTT.

The chain recombines TRBV4-1 with TRBJ1-2; D is perhaps TRBD1 (5 bases). CDR3 size: 14 residues. V lost 3 bases, J lost 6 bases, and 14 bases lay in between. Germline V CDR1 and CDR2: MGHRA, YSYEKL. CDR3 coding DNA: TGCGCCAGCAGCCAGCCCAGGGCAGGGAATGGCTACACCTTC. This codes for CASSQPRAGNGYTF.

The V and J genes are TRBV7-2 and TRBJ2-7; TRBD2 matches at 9 bases. The germline V gene encodes CDR1 SGHTA and CDR2 FQGNSA. V was clipped by 5 bases and J by 2 bases; unmatched bases: 4. There are 14 residues in the CDR3. The CDR3 spells CASSPWTSAYEQYF. Here the CDR3 DNA reads TGTGCCAGCAGCCCATGGACTAGCGCCTACGAGCAGTACTTC. Filled out from reference TRBV7-2 and TRBJ2-7, the complete variable domain reads GAGVSQSPSNKVTEKGKDVELRCDPISGHTALYWYRQSLGQGLEFLIYFQGNSAPDKSGLPSDRFSAERTGGSVSTLTIQRTQQEDSAVYLCASSPWTSAYEQYFGPGTRLTVT.

The chain uses TRBV28 and TRBJ2-3; D is undetermined. CDR3 size: 12 residues. V gave up 1 base and J gave up 5 bases, with 4 bases separating them. The V gene's germline CDR1 is MDHEN and CDR2 SYDVKM. CDR3 loop: CASSLFEDTQYF. The DNA for the CDR3 is TGTGCCAGCAGTTTATTTGAAGATACGCAGTATTTT.

In its sample, this clone is medium-sized. V is TRBV25-1 and J is TRBJ2-7, with D perhaps TRBD1 or TRBD2 (5 bases each). V dropped 6 bases and J dropped 2 bases, with 11 bases sitting between them. CDR3 size: 13 residues. Looked up from germline, CDR1 is MGHDK and CDR2 is SYGVNS. The CDR3 nucleotides read TGTGCCAGCAGCCGGGACGTCCCCTACGAGCAGTACTTC. Its protein product is CASSRDVPYEQYF.